This T cell receptor (beta chain) was recovered during a study of blood T cell repertoires in COVID-19. Germline V gives CDR1 SGHAT, CDR2 FQDESV (reference sequence). This CDR3 is 13 amino acids long. V lost 10 bases, J lost 4 bases, and 5 bases stayed unmatched. The repertoire was sequenced with immunoSEQ multiplex PCR; TCRdb's copy has only in-frame clones and lacks some. The sample contains 250,000 to 300,000 clones, less than 90% of which appear only once. The rearrangement links TRBV11-1 to TRBJ2-2; 8 bases match TRBD1. This TCR was recovered from a woman in her 70s with COVID-19, enrolled during active disease. The sample taken for sequencing was peripheral blood. DNA of the CDR3: TGTGCCACACACAGGGGGAGCACCGGGGAGCTGTTTTTT. It translates to CATHRGSTGELFF.